Included here is one T cell receptor beta chain sequence, with context. Its antigen remains unidentified. With 4 bases removed from V and 6 bases from J, the gap between germline ends came to 13 bases. This CDR3 has 14 residues. From germline, CDR1 is SGDLS and CDR2 YYNGEE. A multiplex PCR was run with 60 Vbeta primers and 13 Jbeta primers. This table comes from immunoSEQ multiplex PCR, and its TCRdb copy is limited to in-frame clones, with some not included. In the table there are about 31,000 clones, just under 90% of which are singletons. The data were obtained in a study of cytomegalovirus exposure and HLA in healthy donors. Study-wide results and limits: It was reported that the classifier diagnosed cytomegalovirus status with high specificity and sensitivity in both the original and validation cohorts. Most of the CMV-associated TCR beta chains (in a later analysis) appeared to be HLA-restricted. Because they were indistinguishable, some V segments, including TRBV6-2 and TRBV6-3, were excluded. In a later analysis, V- and J-gene trimming of beta chains associated with a DCLRE1C missense variant, replicated independently.

The receptor was derived from a boy aged 5-17 years in good health and CMV-seronegative. Sequenced material: PBMCs. The chain recombines TRBV9 with TRBJ1-4; D not resolved. CDR3 sequence: CASSRRVQDEKLFF. CDR3 bases: TGTGCCAGCAGCAGACGGGTACAAGATGAAAAACTGTTTTTT.